This T cell receptor beta chain was identified during a study of OX40 agonist ivuxolimab in advanced cancers. The CDR3 extends over 12 amino acids. Germline V gene data show CDR1 as MNHNS and CDR2 as SASEGT. V was trimmed by 6 bases and J by 2 bases, leaving 8 bases between them. The table came from immunoSEQ multiplex PCR; TCRdb's copy has only in-frame clones and leaves some out. This sample has roughly 67,000 clones; 80% to 95% occur once, and the top ten carry 13%. This clone was observed once. The sample consisted of CD4+ or CD8+ T cells sorted from blood, taken in a trial of the OX40 agonist ivuxolimab. The V and J genes are TRBV6-1 and TRBJ2-7; D remains unclear. This receptor was identified in an adult with an advanced solid tumor such as melanoma, head and neck, liver or kidney cancer. CDR3 sequence: CASSPRAYEQYF. CDR3 coding DNA: TGTGCCAGCAGCCCAAGGGCCTACGAGCAGTACTTC.